This TCR beta chain is from a study of blood T cell repertoires in COVID-19. In the study overall: COVID-19 samples from acute and convalescent phases originated in the United States, Italy and Spain.

Germline V gives CDR1 MNHNS, CDR2 SASEGT. The CDR3 extends over 14 amino acids. After removal of 2 bases from V and 3 bases from J, the junction contained 2 bases not matched to a gene. Adults between roughly 18 and 90 years of age took part from 24 US areas. This table comes from immunoSEQ multiplex PCR, and its TCRdb copy is limited to in-frame clones, with some not included. The sample shows under 200,000 clones, about four fifths of them seen only once. The sequencing sample was made of PBMCs or T cells enriched from blood (not recorded which). This chain uses TRBV6-1 with TRBJ2-7, with TRBD1 identical over 9 bases. The source is a man aged 55 to 69 who had recovered from COVID-19. This chain's CDR3 is CASSEWGQGYEQYF. The CDR3 region has the DNA TGTGCCAGCAGTGAATGGGGACAGGGCTACGAGCAGTACTTC.